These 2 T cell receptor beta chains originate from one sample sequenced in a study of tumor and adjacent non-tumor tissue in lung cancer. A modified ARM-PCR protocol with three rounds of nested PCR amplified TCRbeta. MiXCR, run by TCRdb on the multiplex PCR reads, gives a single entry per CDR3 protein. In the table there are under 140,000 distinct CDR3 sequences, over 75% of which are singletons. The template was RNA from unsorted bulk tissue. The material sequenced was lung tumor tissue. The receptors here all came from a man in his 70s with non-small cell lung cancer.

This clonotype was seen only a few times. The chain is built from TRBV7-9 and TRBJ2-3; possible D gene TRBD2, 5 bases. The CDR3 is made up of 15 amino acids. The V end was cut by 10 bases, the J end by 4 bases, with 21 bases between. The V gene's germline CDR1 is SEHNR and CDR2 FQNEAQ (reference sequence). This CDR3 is CATYHSHGSADTQYF. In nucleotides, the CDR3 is TGTGCCACCTACCACTCACATGGGAGTGCAGATACGCAGTATTTT.

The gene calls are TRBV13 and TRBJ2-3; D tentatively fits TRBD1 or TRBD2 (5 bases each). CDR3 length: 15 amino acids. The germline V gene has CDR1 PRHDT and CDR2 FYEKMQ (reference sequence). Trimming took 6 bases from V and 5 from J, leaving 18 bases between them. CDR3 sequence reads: CASRPTNVRGDTQYF. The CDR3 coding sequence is TGTGCCAGCAGACCCACTAACGTGAGGGGAGATACGCAGTATTTT. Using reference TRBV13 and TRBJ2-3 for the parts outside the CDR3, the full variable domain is AAGVIQSPRHLIKEKRETATLKCYPIPRHDTVYWYQQGPGQDPQFLISFYEKMQSDKGSIPDRFSAQQFSDYHSELNMSSLELGDSALYFCASRPTNVRGDTQYFGPGTRLTVL.